This T cell receptor beta chain was recorded in a study of blood T cell repertoires in COVID-19. Study at large: Acute and convalescent COVID-19 specimens originated in the United States, Italy and Spain. Sample material is recorded as cDNA or gDNA derived from T cells, B-cell-depleted T cells, or PBMCs.

Participants spanned ages roughly 18 to 95 years and resided in around 25 US areas. Original processing notes: The assay estimated nucleated cells by amplifying reference gene primers. The data were produced by immunoSEQ multiplex PCR, yet TCRdb's version contains in-frame clones alone and is incomplete. The V and J calls and clone size are taken from that table; D and trimming were inferred from the DNA. This sample has around 200,000 clones; about 87% occur once, and the top ten carry less than 1.5%. The CDR3 has 14 amino acids. With 6 bases clipped from V and 0 bases from J, the junction kept 3 bases outside the gene matches. The germline V gene encodes CDR1 SGHVS and CDR2 FNYEAQ.

This receptor was obtained from a man aged 25-40 years who had recovered from COVID-19. The gene calls are TRBV7-6 and TRBJ1-1, with TRBD1 matching over 8 bases. The material sequenced was PBMCs or T cells enriched from blood (not recorded which). In DNA form, the CDR3 reads TGTGCCAGCAGATCAGGGGGCATGAACACTGAAGCTTTCTTT. Protein sequence: CASRSGGMNTEAFF.